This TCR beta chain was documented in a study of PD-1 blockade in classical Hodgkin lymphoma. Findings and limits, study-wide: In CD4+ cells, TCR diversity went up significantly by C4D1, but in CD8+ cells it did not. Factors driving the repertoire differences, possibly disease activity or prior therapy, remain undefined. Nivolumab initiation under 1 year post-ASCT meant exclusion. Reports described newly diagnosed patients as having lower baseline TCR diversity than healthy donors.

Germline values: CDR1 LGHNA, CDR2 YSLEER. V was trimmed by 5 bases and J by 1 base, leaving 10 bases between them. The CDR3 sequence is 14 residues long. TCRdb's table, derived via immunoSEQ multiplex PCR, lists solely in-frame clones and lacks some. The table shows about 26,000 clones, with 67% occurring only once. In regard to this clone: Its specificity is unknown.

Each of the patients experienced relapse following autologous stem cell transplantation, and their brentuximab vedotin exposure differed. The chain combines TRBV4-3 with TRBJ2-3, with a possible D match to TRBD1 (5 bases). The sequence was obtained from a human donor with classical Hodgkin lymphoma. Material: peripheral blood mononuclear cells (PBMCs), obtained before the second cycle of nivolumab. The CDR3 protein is CASSLKGGTDTQYF. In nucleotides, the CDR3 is TGCGCCAGCAGCTTAAAAGGGGGCACAGATACGCAGTATTTT.